The rows below give T cell receptor beta chains drawn from one sample of a study of control samples from healthy donors and cancer patients. Profiling relied on immunoSEQ multiplex PCR, and the TCRdb table lists in-frame clones only, not all of them. The table has roughly 130,000 clones, about 94% seen once; the top ten hold around 3.6%. Material: blood. The receptor set was obtained from a man younger than 40 in good health. The CDR3 runs from the conserved cysteine through the conserved F or W. The order of the fields is clone size, V gene, D gene, J gene, CDR3 protein, CDR3 DNA. A D gene is named only where the DNA matches it firmly. Rows give clone size only sometimes, using once, few, many, or a class for an expanded clone.

abundance: once; v_gene: TRBV7-8; d_gene: -; j_gene: TRBJ1-5; CDR3aa: CASSPDNVPGGNQPQHF; CDR3nt: TGTGCCAGCAGCCCCGACAACGTGCCTGGTGGTAATCAGCCCCAGCATTTT
abundance: -; v_gene: TRBV25-1; d_gene: -; j_gene: TRBJ1-3; CDR3aa: CASSEYGANSGNTIYF; CDR3nt: TGTGCCAGCAGTGAATATGGAGCCAACTCTGGAAACACCATATATTTT
abundance: once; v_gene: TRBV9; d_gene: -; j_gene: TRBJ1-1; CDR3aa: CASSELSVGNTEAFF; CDR3nt: TGTGCCAGCAGCGAACTTTCAGTTGGAAACACTGAAGCTTTCTTT
abundance: -; v_gene: TRBV7-8; d_gene: -; j_gene: TRBJ1-5; CDR3aa: CASSLEQYSQPQHF; CDR3nt: TGTGCCAGCAGCTTAGAGCAGTACTCTCAGCCCCAGCATTTT
abundance: -; v_gene: TRBV6-5; d_gene: -; j_gene: TRBJ1-1; CDR3aa: CASSYWGEGSTEAFF; CDR3nt: TGTGCCAGCAGTTATTGGGGGGAAGGGAGCACTGAAGCTTTCTTT
abundance: -; v_gene: TRBV24-1; d_gene: TRBD1; j_gene: TRBJ2-7; CDR3aa: CATPPPGQGNEQYF; CDR3nt: TGTGCCACCCCACCACCGGGACAGGGTAACGAGCAGTACTTC
abundance: -; v_gene: TRBV2; d_gene: TRBD2; j_gene: TRBJ2-4; CDR3aa: CASSEASGGYLSAKNIQYF; CDR3nt: TGTGCCAGCAGTGAAGCTAGCGGGGGGTACTTAAGCGCCAAAAACATTCAGTACTTC
abundance: -; v_gene: TRBV19; d_gene: -; j_gene: TRBJ1-2; CDR3aa: CASSIGQDVYGYTF; CDR3nt: TGTGCCAGTAGTATTGGTCAGGACGTCTATGGCTACACCTTC
abundance: -; v_gene: TRBV7-9; d_gene: -; j_gene: TRBJ2-1; CDR3aa: CASAESREEQFF; CDR3nt: TGTGCCAGCGCGGAATCCCGGGAGGAGCAGTTCTTC
abundance: -; v_gene: TRBV2; d_gene: TRBD2; j_gene: TRBJ2-3; CDR3aa: CARPGLAGLTDTQYF; CDR3nt: TGTGCCCGCCCCGGACTAGCGGGATTAACAGATACGCAGTATTTT
abundance: -; v_gene: TRBV2; d_gene: -; j_gene: TRBJ1-1; CDR3aa: CASSELVGDMNTEAFF; CDR3nt: TGTGCCAGCAGTGAATTAGTCGGGGACATGAACACTGAAGCTTTCTTT
abundance: once; v_gene: TRBV5-1; d_gene: TRBD2; j_gene: TRBJ2-7; CDR3aa: CATRRGGWDSYEQYF; CDR3nt: TGCGCCACCCGGCGGGGGGGCTGGGACTCCTACGAGCAGTACTTC
abundance: -; v_gene: TRBV23-1; d_gene: -; j_gene: TRBJ2-2; CDR3aa: CASSQFARKGQLYSGELFF; CDR3nt: TGCGCCAGCAGTCAATTTGCACGTAAAGGACAATTGTATTCCGGGGAGCTGTTTTTT
abundance: -; v_gene: TRBV21-1; d_gene: -; j_gene: TRBJ2-1; CDR3aa: CASSKGWESSNEQFF; CDR3nt: TGTGCCAGCAGCAAAGGATGGGAATCCTCCAATGAGCAGTTCTTC
abundance: -; v_gene: TRBV2; d_gene: -; j_gene: TRBJ2-3; CDR3aa: CASSGGYGTDTQYF; CDR3nt: TGTGCCAGCAGTGGAGGGTATGGCACAGATACGCAGTATTTT
abundance: -; v_gene: TRBV7-2; d_gene: -; j_gene: TRBJ2-7; CDR3aa: CASSASYEQYF; CDR3nt: TGTGCCAGCAGCGCCTCCTACGAGCAGTACTTC
abundance: -; v_gene: TRBV7-2; d_gene: TRBD1; j_gene: TRBJ2-3; CDR3aa: CASSLFWDRGLDTQYF; CDR3nt: TGTGCCAGCAGCTTATTTTGGGACAGGGGGCTGGATACGCAGTATTTT
abundance: -; v_gene: TRBV18; d_gene: TRBD1; j_gene: TRBJ1-4; CDR3aa: CASSLIGTGPNEKLFF; CDR3nt: TGTGCCAGCTCACTAATAGGGACAGGGCCTAATGAAAAACTGTTTTTT
abundance: once; v_gene: TRBV5-5; d_gene: -; j_gene: TRBJ1-3; CDR3aa: CASARGWDTAGNTIYF; CDR3nt: TGTGCCAGCGCCAGAGGGTGGGATACAGCTGGAAACACCATATATTTT
abundance: -; v_gene: TRBV12-3/TRBV12-4; d_gene: -; j_gene: TRBJ2-1; CDR3aa: CASSLSSYNEQFF; CDR3nt: TGTGCCAGCAGTCTTAGCTCCTACAATGAGCAGTTCTTC
abundance: -; v_gene: TRBV7-9; d_gene: TRBD2; j_gene: TRBJ2-1; CDR3aa: CASSSLAGPYNEQFF; CDR3nt: TGTGCCAGCAGCTCCTTAGCGGGGCCCTACAATGAGCAGTTCTTC
abundance: -; v_gene: TRBV5-1; d_gene: -; j_gene: TRBJ1-6; CDR3aa: CASSLGAPIGSPLHF; CDR3nt: TGCGCCAGCAGCTTGGGGGCACCCATAGGATCACCCCTCCACTTT
abundance: -; v_gene: TRBV27; d_gene: -; j_gene: TRBJ2-1; CDR3aa: CASNAGRTYNEQFF; CDR3nt: TGTGCCAGCAACGCGGGGCGTACCTACAATGAGCAGTTCTTC
abundance: -; v_gene: TRBV29-1; d_gene: -; j_gene: TRBJ1-1; CDR3aa: CSVEDDTVGREAFF; CDR3nt: TGCAGCGTTGAAGATGACACAGTGGGACGTGAAGCTTTCTTT
abundance: -; v_gene: TRBV6-4; d_gene: TRBD1; j_gene: TRBJ1-1; CDR3aa: CASSEAGGSTEAFF; CDR3nt: TGTGCCAGCAGTGAAGCAGGGGGCTCCACTGAAGCTTTCTTT
abundance: once; v_gene: TRBV27; d_gene: -; j_gene: TRBJ2-5; CDR3aa: CASSLPALPDHQETQYF; CDR3nt: TGTGCCAGCAGTTTACCCGCTCTACCGGACCACCAAGAGACCCAGTACTTC
abundance: -; v_gene: TRBV19; d_gene: TRBD1; j_gene: TRBJ1-2; CDR3aa: CASSTGGGYGYTF; CDR3nt: TGTGCCAGTAGTACAGGGGGCGGCTATGGCTACACCTTC
abundance: -; v_gene: TRBV19; d_gene: -; j_gene: TRBJ2-3; CDR3aa: CASNRRGVDTQYF; CDR3nt: TGTGCCAGTAATCGGAGGGGCGTTGATACGCAGTATTTT
abundance: -; v_gene: TRBV19; d_gene: -; j_gene: TRBJ2-3; CDR3aa: CASSIRDMGPDTQYF; CDR3nt: TGTGCCAGTAGTATAAGGGACATGGGGCCAGATACGCAGTATTTT
abundance: -; v_gene: TRBV11-2; d_gene: -; j_gene: TRBJ2-1; CDR3aa: CASSLDRGGHNEQFF; CDR3nt: TGTGCCAGCAGCTTAGATCGGGGTGGGCACAATGAGCAGTTCTTC
abundance: -; v_gene: TRBV7-8; d_gene: -; j_gene: TRBJ2-2; CDR3aa: CASNPTAGVITGELFF; CDR3nt: TGTGCCAGCAACCCCACGGCAGGGGTGATCACCGGGGAGCTGTTTTTT
abundance: -; v_gene: TRBV4-3; d_gene: TRBD1; j_gene: TRBJ1-3; CDR3aa: CASSRVTGGSGNTIYF; CDR3nt: TGCGCCAGCAGCCGCGTCACAGGGGGATCTGGAAACACCATATATTTT